The rows below give T cell receptor beta chains drawn from one sample of a study of T cells in Graves' hyperthyroidism and ophthalmopathy. MiXCR, run by TCRdb on the multiplex PCR reads, gives a single entry per CDR3 protein. The table shows around 600,000 distinct CDR3 sequences, with roughly 15% occurring only once. The sequencing input was blood. These receptors all come from a woman in her fifties or sixties with Graves' ophthalmopathy. The CDR3 runs from the conserved cysteine through the conserved F or W. D genes are given only for firm matches. Rows may omit the clone size; those that give it use once, few, many or a size class.

D: .; V: TRBV20-1; size: many; J: TRBJ2-7; CDR3: CSAAQGYEQYF; DNA: TGCAGTGCTGCCCAGGGATACGAGCAGTACTTC
D: TRBD2; V: TRBV7-6; size: .; J: TRBJ2-1; CDR3: CASSFRPGTSGDNEQFF; DNA: TGTGCCAGCAGCTTCCGCCCCGGGACTAGCGGGGACAATGAGCAGTTCTTC
D: .; V: TRBV20-1; size: many; J: TRBJ2-1; CDR3: CSALGNEQFF; DNA: TGCAGTGCTCTAGGGAATGAGCAGTTCTTC
D: TRBD2; V: TRBV15; size: many; J: TRBJ2-5; CDR3: CATSREGFRTSGQETQYF; DNA: TGTGCCACCAGCAGAGAGGGGTTCAGGACTAGCGGCCAAGAGACCCAGTACTTC
D: TRBD1; V: TRBV28; size: many; J: TRBJ2-5; CDR3: CASSLDGDRVQETQYF; DNA: TGTGCCAGCAGTTTAGATGGGGACAGGGTGCAAGAGACCCAGTACTTC
D: TRBD2; V: TRBV27; size: many; J: TRBJ2-7; CDR3: CASSLRAGVYEQYF; DNA: TGTGCCAGCAGTTTACGGGCGGGAGTGTACGAGCAGTACTTC
D: TRBD1; V: TRBV9; size: .; J: TRBJ1-5; CDR3: CASSAGGFNQPQHF; DNA: TGTGCCAGCAGCGCAGGGGGATTCAATCAGCCCCAGCATTTT
D: TRBD1; V: TRBV2; size: many; J: TRBJ1-4; CDR3: CASSKGQGEKLFF; DNA: TGTGCCAGCAGTAAAGGACAGGGAGAAAAACTGTTTTTT
D: .; V: TRBV20-1; size: .; J: TRBJ2-3; CDR3: CSAGEISTDTQYF; DNA: TGCAGTGCCGGCGAAATAAGCACAGATACGCAGTATTTT
D: TRBD2; V: TRBV7-9; size: many; J: TRBJ2-7; CDR3: CASSFQTAGHEQYF; DNA: TGTGCCAGCAGCTTCCAGACAGCGGGACACGAGCAGTACTTC
D: .; V: TRBV9; size: many; J: TRBJ1-5; CDR3: CASSEGGGYQPQHF; DNA: TGTGCCAGCAGCGAGGGGGGCGGTTATCAGCCCCAGCATTTT
D: .; V: TRBV4-1; size: once; J: TRBJ1-1; CDR3: CASSQDPGRGVAFF; DNA: TGCGCCAGCAGCCAAGATCCAGGACGAGGTGTAGCTTTCTTT
D: .; V: TRBV28; size: .; J: TRBJ2-7; CDR3: CASSLPSRGARGEQYF; DNA: TGTGCCAGCAGTTTACCCTCGAGGGGGGCGCGGGGCGAGCAGTACTTC
D: .; V: TRBV5-1; size: few; J: TRBJ2-5; CDR3: CASSFTFQRQETQYF; DNA: TGCGCCAGCAGCTTCACTTTCCAGCGGCAAGAGACCCAGTACTTC
D: TRBD2; V: TRBV7-9; size: many; J: TRBJ2-1; CDR3: CASSLVASGRSEGEQFF; DNA: TGTGCCAGCAGCTTAGTTGCTAGCGGGAGAAGTGAGGGTGAGCAGTTCTTC
D: .; V: TRBV12-3/TRBV12-4; size: many; J: TRBJ2-1; CDR3: CASSFEPESYNEQFF; DNA: TGTGCCAGCAGTTTCGAACCGGAGAGCTACAATGAGCAGTTCTTC
D: .; V: TRBV7-9; size: many; J: TRBJ1-1; CDR3: CASSDGQLTLTAFF; DNA: TGTGCCAGCAGCGATGGACAGCTAACTTTGACGGCTTTCTTT
D: .; V: TRBV6-1; size: .; J: TRBJ1-5; CDR3: CASSENRAQPQHF; DNA: TGTGCCAGCAGTGAGAACAGGGCCCAGCCCCAGCATTTT